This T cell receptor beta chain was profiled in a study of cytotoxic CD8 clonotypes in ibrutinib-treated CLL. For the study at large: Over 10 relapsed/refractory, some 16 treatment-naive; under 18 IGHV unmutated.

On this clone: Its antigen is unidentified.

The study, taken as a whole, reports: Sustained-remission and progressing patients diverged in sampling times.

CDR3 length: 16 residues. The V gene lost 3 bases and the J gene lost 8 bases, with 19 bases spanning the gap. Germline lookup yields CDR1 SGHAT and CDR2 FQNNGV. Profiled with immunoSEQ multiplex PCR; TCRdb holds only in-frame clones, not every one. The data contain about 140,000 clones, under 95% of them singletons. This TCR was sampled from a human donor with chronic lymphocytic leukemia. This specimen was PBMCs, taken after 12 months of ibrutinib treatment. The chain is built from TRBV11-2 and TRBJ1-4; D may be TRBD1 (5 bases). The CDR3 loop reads CASSFAPAPGVEKLFF. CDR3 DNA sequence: TGTGCCAGCAGCTTCGCCCCGGCTCCGGGGGTAGAAAAACTGTTTTTT.